The entry that follows covers one TCR beta chain sequence. What it binds is unknown. Regarding donors, all were healthy bone marrow donors. PCR primers comprised 60 Vbeta and 13 Jbeta primers. The method was immunoSEQ multiplex PCR; TCRdb's version includes in-frame clones alone and lacks a portion of them. Here the sample spans some 120,000 clones, roughly 80% being singletons. Germline CDR1 and CDR2: MDHEN and SYDVKM. The CDR3 is 11 amino acids. Trimming removed 7 bases from V and 6 bases from J, with 7 bases in between. The data originate from a study of cytomegalovirus exposure and HLA in healthy donors. Study-level findings and limits: For TCR beta chains, V- and J-gene trimming was later linked to a missense DCLRE1C variant. The study assumed roughly uniform donor sequencing depth for presence/absence analyses.

The specimen sequenced was PBMCs. The chain recombines TRBV28 with TRBJ1-3; D call uncertain. The source of this sequence is a man aged 30-40 years in good health and CMV-seropositive. CDR3 nucleotides: TGTGCCAGCACCCTCCTAAACACCATATATTTT. Its translation: CASTLLNTIYF. Full variable domain (outside the CDR3, taken from reference TRBV28 and TRBJ1-3): DVKVTQSSRYLVKRTGEKVFLECVQDMDHENMFWYRQDPGLGLRLIYFSYDVKMKEKGDIPEGYSVSREKKERFSLILESASTNQTSMYLCASTLLNTIYFGEGSWLTVV.